The 2 T cell receptor beta chains in this list originate from one sample, sequenced in a study of blood T cell repertoires in COVID-19. Clones were sequenced by immunoSEQ multiplex PCR, and TCRdb holds only the in-frame ones, with some missing. The sample carries under 300,000 clones, roughly 89% recorded once. The sequencing input was PBMCs or T cells enriched from blood (not recorded which). The receptor source for this set is a woman aged 55-70 years who had recovered from COVID-19.

V is TRBV5-5 and J is TRBJ2-5; D might be TRBD1 (7 bases). This CDR3 is 15 amino acids long. Deletions cut 3 bases from V and 5 bases from J, with 17 bases between. Germline V gene sequence: CDR1 SGHKS, CDR2 YYEKEE (reference sequence). The CDR3 sequence: CASSSGRGVWETQYF. The CDR3 bases are TGTGCCAGCAGCTCGGGCAGGGGGGTCTGGGAGACCCAGTACTTC.

The chain joins TRBV11-2 to TRBJ1-6; D ambiguous. In germline, CDR1 is SGHAT, CDR2 FQNNGV. Trimming pared 5 bases from V and 9 bases from J, leaving 8 bases between. The CDR3 length is 12 residues. CDR3 bases: TGTGCCAGCAGCGCGGGTCGTTCACCCCTCCACTTT. It is translated as CASSAGRSPLHF.